In its sample, the clone carrying this T cell receptor (beta chain) was seen a few times. Original analysis: Nucleated cell counts were estimated from reference gene primer amplification. TCRdb's table, derived via immunoSEQ multiplex PCR, lists solely in-frame clones and lacks some. That table supplies the V and J calls and clone size; D and trimming were determined from the DNA. The data show 25,000 to 35,000 clones, approximately 89% seen once. This specimen comes from a study of blood T cell repertoires in COVID-19. In the study overall: The cDNA or gDNA used as material had been derived from T cells, B-cell-depleted T cells, or PBMCs.

Germline V gene data show CDR1 as LNHDA and CDR2 as SQIVND (reference sequence). Trimming shortened V by 0 bases and J by 0 bases, and 6 bases separated the two germline ends. The CDR3 spans 14 residues. The TCR was taken from a human donor with acute or convalescent COVID-19. The donor label of this sample is uncertain. V usage is TRBV19 and J usage is TRBJ2-7; D is uncertain. The sequenced sample was peripheral blood. The CDR3 DNA sequence: TGTGCCAGTAGTATAGACACCAGCTCCTACGAGCAGTACTTC. Encoded protein: CASSIDTSSYEQYF.